A single sample gave rise to the 14 T cell receptor beta chains below, sequenced in a study of T cells expressing NK-cell markers. TCRdb derives one entry per CDR3 protein from the 5' RACE reads, leaving out DNA. Found here are 400,000 to 450,000 distinct CDR3 sequences; the top ten clones hold 7.3%. The sample comprised blood T cells: a sorted CD56 or NKG2C T cell subset, CD4+ or CD8+ T cells, or bulk PBMC T cells (not recorded which). Every receptor here comes from a woman between 18 and 70 years old in good health.

This chain joins TRBV7-2 and TRBJ2-1; TCRdb's D call of TRBD1 is untestable without DNA. Germline loops: CDR1 SGHTA, CDR2 FQGNSA. CDR3 length: 13 amino acids. CDR3 sequence: CASSRTGGDEQFF.

The chain combines TRBV4-3 with TRBJ2-1; the TCRdb D gene call, TRBD2, has no DNA to confirm it. This CDR3 is 17 amino acids long. Germline-derived CDR1 and CDR2 are LGHNA and YSLEER. The CDR3 protein is CASSQDPTSGDYNEQFF.

The chain combines TRBV7-8 with TRBJ2-1; lacking DNA, the TRBD1 call made by TCRdb goes unchecked. The CDR3 is made up of 15 amino acids. Germline V lookup: CDR1 SGHVS, CDR2 FQNEAQ. The CDR3 spells CASSLVGTGGNEQFF. Full variable domain (remainder filled in from reference TRBV7-8 and TRBJ2-1): GAGVSQSPRYKVAKRGQDVALRCDPISGHVSLFWYQQALGQGPEFLTYFQNEAQLDKSGLPSDRFFAERPEGSVSTLKIQRTQQEDSAVYLCASSLVGTGGNEQFFGPGTRLTVL.

The CDR3 loop reads CASSSRLAGHKTDTQYF. This chain uses TRBV5-1 with TRBJ2-3; TCRdb indicates TRBD2, and absent DNA this call remains unverified. The CDR3 spans 17 residues. CDR1 and CDR2 (germline): SGHRS, YFSETQ.

The chain combines TRBV12-3 or TRBV12-4 with TRBJ2-4; TCRdb gives TRBD1 as the D gene, but with no DNA this cannot be confirmed. The CDR3 sequence is 13 residues long. This CDR3 is CASSSGTANIQYF.

V and J are TRBV29-1 and TRBJ2-7; TCRdb names TRBD1, which stays unverified in the absence of DNA. Germline CDR1 SQVTM, CDR2 ANQGSEA. The CDR3 covers 15 residues. This chain's CDR3 is CSVEDLGGSSYEQYF.

The V gene is TRBV3-1, the J gene TRBJ2-5; TCRdb calls TRBD2, which cannot be checked without DNA. The CDR3 is 16 residues long. The germline V gene encodes CDR1 LGHDT and CDR2 YNNKEL (reference sequence). This CDR3 reads CASSQGLAGYGETQYF.

The rearrangement joins TRBV20-1 to TRBJ2-4; TCRdb calls TRBD1, which cannot be checked without DNA. Germline assignment: CDR1 DFQATT and CDR2 SNEGSKA (reference sequence). The CDR3 is made up of 14 amino acids. CDR3: CSAARGPPGDIQYF.

The V gene is TRBV7-9, the J gene TRBJ2-7; TCRdb proposes TRBD2, but this gene call is untestable without DNA. The CDR3 runs 15 residues. Germline-derived CDR1 and CDR2 are SEHNR and FQNEAQ (reference sequence). CDR3 protein: CASSSSAGTSSEQYF.

The CDR3 protein is CSRGTISYEQYF. The chain joins TRBV20-1 to TRBJ2-7; as DNA is missing, the TRBD1 call by TCRdb cannot be tested. This CDR3 region has 12 residues. Germline V gives CDR1 DFQATT, CDR2 SNEGSKA (reference sequence).

V usage is TRBV5-5 and J usage is TRBJ2-2; as DNA is missing, the TRBD2 call by TCRdb cannot be tested. From germline, CDR1 is SGHKS and CDR2 YYEKEE (reference sequence). This CDR3 has 17 amino acids. The CDR3 region is CASSPGLAGLNTGELFF.

The chain combines TRBV4-3 with TRBJ1-2; lacking DNA, the TRBD1 call made by TCRdb goes unchecked. CDR1 is LGHNA and CDR2 is YSLEER in the germline V gene. CDR3 length: 15 residues. CDR3 in amino acids: CASSRRISPSRDYTF.

The V and J genes are TRBV10-3 and TRBJ2-1; TCRdb proposes TRBD1, but this gene call is untestable without DNA. CDR1 is ENHRY, CDR2 SYGVKD, per germline. There are 15 residues in the CDR3. CDR3 sequence reads: CAISVGQGIGNEQFF.

The chain carries TRBV5-5 and TRBJ1-5; the TCRdb D gene call, TRBD1, has no DNA to confirm it. This CDR3 contains 16 residues. Germline CDR1 reads SGHKS; CDR2 reads YYEKEE (reference sequence). CDR3 protein: CASSLGPGQGNQPQHF.